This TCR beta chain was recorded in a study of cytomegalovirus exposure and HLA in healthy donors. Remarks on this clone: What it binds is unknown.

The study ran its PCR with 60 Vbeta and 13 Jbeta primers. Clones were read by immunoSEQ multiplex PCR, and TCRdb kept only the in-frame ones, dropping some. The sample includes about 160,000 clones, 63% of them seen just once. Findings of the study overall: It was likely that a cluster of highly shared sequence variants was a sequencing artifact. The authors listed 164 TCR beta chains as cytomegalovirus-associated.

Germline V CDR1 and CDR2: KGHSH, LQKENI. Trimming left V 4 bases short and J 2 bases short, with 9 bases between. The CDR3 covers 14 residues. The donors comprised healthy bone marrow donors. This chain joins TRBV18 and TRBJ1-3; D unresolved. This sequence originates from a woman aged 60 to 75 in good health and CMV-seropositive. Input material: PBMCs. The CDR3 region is CASSHTNAGNTIYF. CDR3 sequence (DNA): TGTGCCAGCTCACACACGAACGCTGGAAACACCATATATTTT.